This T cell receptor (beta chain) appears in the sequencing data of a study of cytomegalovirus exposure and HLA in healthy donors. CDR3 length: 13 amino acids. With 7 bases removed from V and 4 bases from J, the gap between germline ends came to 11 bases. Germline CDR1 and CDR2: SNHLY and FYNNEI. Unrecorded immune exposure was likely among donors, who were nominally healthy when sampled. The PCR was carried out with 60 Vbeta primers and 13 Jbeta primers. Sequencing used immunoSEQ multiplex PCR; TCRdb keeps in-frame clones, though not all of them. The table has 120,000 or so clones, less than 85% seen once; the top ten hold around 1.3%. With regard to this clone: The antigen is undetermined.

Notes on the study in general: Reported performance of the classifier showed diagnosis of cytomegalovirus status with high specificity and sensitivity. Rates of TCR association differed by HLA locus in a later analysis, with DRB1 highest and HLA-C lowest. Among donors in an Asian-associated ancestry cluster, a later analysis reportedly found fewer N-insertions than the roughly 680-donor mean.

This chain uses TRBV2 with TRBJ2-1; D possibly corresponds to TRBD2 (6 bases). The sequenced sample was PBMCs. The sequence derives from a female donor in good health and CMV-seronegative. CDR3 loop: CASTRERYNEQFF. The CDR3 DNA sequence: TGTGCCAGCACACGGGAGAGATACAATGAGCAGTTCTTC.